Here is one T cell receptor beta chain with its context. What it recognizes is unknown. This specimen belongs to a study of T cell responses to AZD1222 COVID-19 vaccine. Study outcomes and limitations: Unmutated variant regions reportedly attract nearly half of all spike-specific TCRs. CD4 TCRs covered the whole spike, strongest at regions 160-218 and 743-854. Baseline seropositivity occurred in only six AZD1222 recipients.

The method was immunoSEQ multiplex PCR; TCRdb's version includes in-frame clones alone and lacks a portion of them. This table has roughly 120,000 clones, around nine tenths appearing once. The CDR3 is 12 amino acids. The germline CDR1 and CDR2 sequences are MRHNA and SNTAGT. The V end was cut by 2 bases, the J end by 3 bases, with 4 bases between. The input for sequencing was peripheral blood, taken 28 days after the second AZD1222 dose. This sequence joins TRBV6-4 and TRBJ1-2; D gene ambiguous. The clonotype comes from an adult who received the AZD1222 COVID-19 vaccine. CDR3 residues: CASSDGDYGYTF. The CDR3, as DNA: TGTGCCAGCAGTGACGGGGACTATGGCTACACCTTC.